This TCR beta chain was observed in a study of PD-1 blockade in classical Hodgkin lymphoma. The CDR3 runs to 15 residues. CDR1 is SNHLY, CDR2 FYNNEI, per germline. The ends were cut back, 6 bases at V and 6 bases at J, with 18 bases in the middle. Points on this clone: Its specificity is not known.

Assay: immunoSEQ multiplex PCR; the TCRdb copy retains only in-frame clones and omits some. The sample includes about 30,000 clones, approximately 80% seen only once; the top ten take 0.62%. Broader study findings: Baseline diversity in complete responders resembled that of newly diagnosed patients.

Time point indicated: cycle 4 day 1 (C4D1), after 5 to 7 weeks of nivolumab. Every patient relapsed after autologous stem cell transplantation, and brentuximab vedotin exposure varied. Magnetic depletion of unwanted cells isolated CD4+ T cells from thawed PBMCs. This chain uses TRBV2 with TRBJ1-5, with D possibly TRBD1 on 5 matching bases. The input for sequencing was CD4+ T cells from blood, taken before the fourth cycle of nivolumab. The sequence derives from a human donor with classical Hodgkin lymphoma. CDR3 sequence (DNA): TGTGCCAGCAGGGCCTTCCAGGGTTTTCGTCAGCCCCAGCATTTT. Translating it yields CASRAFQGFRQPQHF. Based on the CDR3 plus reference TRBV2 and TRBJ1-5, the full variable domain is EPEVTQTPSHQVTQMGQEVILRCVPISNHLYFYWYRQILGQKVEFLVSFYNNEISEKSEIFDDQFSVERPDGSNFTLKIRSTKLEDSAMYFCASRAFQGFRQPQHFGDGTRLSIL.